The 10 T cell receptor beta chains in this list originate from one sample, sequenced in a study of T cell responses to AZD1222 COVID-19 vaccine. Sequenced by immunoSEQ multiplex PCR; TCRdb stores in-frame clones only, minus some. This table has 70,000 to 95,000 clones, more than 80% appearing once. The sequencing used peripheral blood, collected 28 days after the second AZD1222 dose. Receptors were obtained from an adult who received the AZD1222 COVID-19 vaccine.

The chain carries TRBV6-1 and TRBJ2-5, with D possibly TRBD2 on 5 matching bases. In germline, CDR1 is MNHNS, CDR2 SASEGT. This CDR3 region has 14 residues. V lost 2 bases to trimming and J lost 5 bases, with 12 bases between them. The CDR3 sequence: CASSEYPERETQYF. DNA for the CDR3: TGTGCCAGCAGTGAATATCCCGAGCGGGAGACCCAGTACTTC.

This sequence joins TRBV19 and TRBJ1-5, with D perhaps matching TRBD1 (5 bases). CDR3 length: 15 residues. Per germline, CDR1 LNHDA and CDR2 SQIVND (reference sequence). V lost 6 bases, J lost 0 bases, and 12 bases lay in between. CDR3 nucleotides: TGTGCCAGTAGCGAGGGACTCAATAGCAATCAGCCCCAGCATTTT. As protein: CASSEGLNSNQPQHF. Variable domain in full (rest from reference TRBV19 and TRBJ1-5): DGGITQSPKYLFRKEGQNVTLSCEQNLNHDAMYWYRQDPGQGLRLIYYSQIVNDFQKGDIAEGYSVSREKKESFPLTVTSAQKNPTAFYLCASSEGLNSNQPQHFGDGTRLSIL.

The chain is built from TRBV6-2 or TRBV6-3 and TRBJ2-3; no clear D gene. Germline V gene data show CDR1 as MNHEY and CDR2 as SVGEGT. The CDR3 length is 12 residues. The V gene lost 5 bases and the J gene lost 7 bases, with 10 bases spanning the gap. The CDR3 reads CASSPQSHTQYF. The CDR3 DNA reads TGTGCCAGCAGTCCGCAATCCCATACGCAGTATTTT.

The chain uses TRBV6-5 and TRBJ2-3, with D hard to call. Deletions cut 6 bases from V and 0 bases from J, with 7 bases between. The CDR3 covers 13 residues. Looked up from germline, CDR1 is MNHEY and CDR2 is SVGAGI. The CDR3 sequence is CASRVDSTDTQYF. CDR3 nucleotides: TGTGCCAGCAGGGTGGACAGCACAGATACGCAGTATTTT.

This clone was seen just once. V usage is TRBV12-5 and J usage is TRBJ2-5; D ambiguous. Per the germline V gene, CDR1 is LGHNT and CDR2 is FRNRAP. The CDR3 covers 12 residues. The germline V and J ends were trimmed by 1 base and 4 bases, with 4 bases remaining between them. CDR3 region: CASGLALETQYF. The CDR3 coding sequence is TGTGCTAGTGGTTTGGCTTTAGAGACCCAGTACTTC.

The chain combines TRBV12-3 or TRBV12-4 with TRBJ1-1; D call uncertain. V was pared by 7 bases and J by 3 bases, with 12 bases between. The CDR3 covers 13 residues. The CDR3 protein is CASKIDIHTEAFF. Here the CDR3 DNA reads TGTGCCAGCAAAATAGACATCCACACTGAAGCTTTCTTT.

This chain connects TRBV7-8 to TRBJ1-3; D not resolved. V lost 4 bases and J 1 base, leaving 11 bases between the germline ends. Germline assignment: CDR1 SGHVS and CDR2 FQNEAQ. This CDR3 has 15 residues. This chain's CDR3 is CASSSLHPSGNTIYF. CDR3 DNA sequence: TGTGCCAGCAGCTCCTTACATCCGTCTGGAAACACCATATATTTT.

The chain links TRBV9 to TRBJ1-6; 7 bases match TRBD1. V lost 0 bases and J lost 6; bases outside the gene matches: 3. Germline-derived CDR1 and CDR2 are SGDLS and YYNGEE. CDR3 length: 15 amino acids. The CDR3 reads CASSVEDRPNSPLHF. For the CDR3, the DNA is TGTGCCAGCAGCGTAGAGGACAGGCCTAATTCACCCCTCCACTTT. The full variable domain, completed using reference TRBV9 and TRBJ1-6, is DSGVTQTPKHLITATGQRVTLRCSPRSGDLSVYWYQQSLDQGLQFLIQYYNGEERAKGNILERFSAQQFPDLHSELNLSSLELGDSALYFCASSVEDRPNSPLHFGNGTRLTVT.

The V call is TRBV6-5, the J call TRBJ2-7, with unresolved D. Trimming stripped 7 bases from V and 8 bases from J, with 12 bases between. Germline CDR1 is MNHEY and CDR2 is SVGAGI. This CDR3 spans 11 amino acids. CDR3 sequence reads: CASNGSSKQYF. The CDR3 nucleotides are TGTGCCAGCAATGGGTCAAGCAAGCAGTACTTC.

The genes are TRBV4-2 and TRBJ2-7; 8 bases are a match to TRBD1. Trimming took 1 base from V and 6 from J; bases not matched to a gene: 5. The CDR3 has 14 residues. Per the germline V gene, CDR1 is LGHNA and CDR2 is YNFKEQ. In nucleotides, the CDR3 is TGTGCCAGCAGCCAAGGATTAACAGGGGGCGAGCAGTACTTC. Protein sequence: CASSQGLTGGEQYF.